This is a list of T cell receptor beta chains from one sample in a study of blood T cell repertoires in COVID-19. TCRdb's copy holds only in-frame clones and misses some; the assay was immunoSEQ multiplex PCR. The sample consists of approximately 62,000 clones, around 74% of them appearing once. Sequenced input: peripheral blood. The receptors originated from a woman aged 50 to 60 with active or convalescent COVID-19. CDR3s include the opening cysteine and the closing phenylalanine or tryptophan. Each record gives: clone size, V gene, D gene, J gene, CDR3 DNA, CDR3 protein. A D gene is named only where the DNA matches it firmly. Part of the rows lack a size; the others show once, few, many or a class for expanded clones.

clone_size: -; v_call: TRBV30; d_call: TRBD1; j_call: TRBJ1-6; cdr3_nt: TGTGCCTCCTCACAGGGGAACAGCTCACCCCTCCACTTT; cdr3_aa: CASSQGNSSPLHF
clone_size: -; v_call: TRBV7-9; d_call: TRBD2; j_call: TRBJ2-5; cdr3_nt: TGTGCCAGCAGCCCCCTAGCGGGAGTTGGGGAGACCCAGTACTTC; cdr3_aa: CASSPLAGVGETQYF
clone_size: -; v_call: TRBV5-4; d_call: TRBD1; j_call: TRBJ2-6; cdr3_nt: TGTGCCAGCAGCAGGGACAGGGGAGCCTACTCTGGGGCCAACGTCCTGACTTTC; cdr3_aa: CASSRDRGAYSGANVLTF
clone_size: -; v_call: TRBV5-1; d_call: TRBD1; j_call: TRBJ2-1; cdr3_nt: TGCGCCAGCAGCCAAAGACAGGGGTCCCATGAGCAGTTCTTC; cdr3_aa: CASSQRQGSHEQFF
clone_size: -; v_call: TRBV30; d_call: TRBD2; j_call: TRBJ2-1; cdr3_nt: TGTGCCTGGAGTATGGGTGCGGGAGTCCTCTACAATGAGCAGTTCTTC; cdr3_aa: CAWSMGAGVLYNEQFF
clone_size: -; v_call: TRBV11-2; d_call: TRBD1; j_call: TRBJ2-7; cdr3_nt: TGTGCCAGCAGCCCCGGGACAGGTCCCTCCTACGAGCAGTACTTC; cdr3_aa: CASSPGTGPSYEQYF
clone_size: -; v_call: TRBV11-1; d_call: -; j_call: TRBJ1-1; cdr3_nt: TGTGCCAGCAGCTTAGGGGGGGTCATGGCTTTCTTT; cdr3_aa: CASSLGGVMAFF
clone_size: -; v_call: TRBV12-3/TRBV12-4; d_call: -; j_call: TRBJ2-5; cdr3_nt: TGTGCCAGCAGCAGCCAAGAGACCCAGTACTTC; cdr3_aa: CASSSQETQYF
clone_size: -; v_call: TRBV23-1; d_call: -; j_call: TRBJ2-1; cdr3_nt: TGCGCCAGCAGTCAATCCCCAGGATCCTACAATGAGCAGTTCTTC; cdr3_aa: CASSQSPGSYNEQFF
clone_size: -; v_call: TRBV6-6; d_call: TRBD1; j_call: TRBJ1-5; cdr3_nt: TGTGCCAGCAGTTATACAGGGGTAAGCAATCAGCCCCAGCATTTT; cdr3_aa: CASSYTGVSNQPQHF
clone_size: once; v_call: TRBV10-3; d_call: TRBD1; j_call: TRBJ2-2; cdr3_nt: TGTGCCATCGGTCCACAGGGGGAGACGACCGGGGAGCTGTTTTTT; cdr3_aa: CAIGPQGETTGELFF
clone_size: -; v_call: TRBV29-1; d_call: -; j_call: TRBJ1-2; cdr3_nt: TGCAGCGTTGACGACAGGCACTATGGCTACACCTTC; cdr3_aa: CSVDDRHYGYTF
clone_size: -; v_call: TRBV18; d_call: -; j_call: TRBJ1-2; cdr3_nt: TGTGCCAGCTCACCCAGCAGGGAAGGTGGCTACACCTTC; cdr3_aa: CASSPSREGGYTF
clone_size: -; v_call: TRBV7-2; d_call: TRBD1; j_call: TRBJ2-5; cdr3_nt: TGTGCCAGCAGCTTGAGGGGGCGGGTCCCTAACTCCCAAGAGACCCAGTACTTC; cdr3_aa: CASSLRGRVPNSQETQYF
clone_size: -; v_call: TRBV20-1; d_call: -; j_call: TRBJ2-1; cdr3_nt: TGCAGTGCTTCCCGGACTGATGAGCAGTTCTTC; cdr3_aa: CSASRTDEQFF
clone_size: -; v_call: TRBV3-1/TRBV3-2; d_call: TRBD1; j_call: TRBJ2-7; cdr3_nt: TGTGCCAGCAGCCAAGGGGGACAGGGTCACGAGCAGTACTTC; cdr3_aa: CASSQGGQGHEQYF
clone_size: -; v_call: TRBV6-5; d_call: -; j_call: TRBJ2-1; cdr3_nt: TGTGCCAGCAGTCTGGCCGGGACCAGGGGCAATGAGCAGTTCTTC; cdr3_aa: CASSLAGTRGNEQFF
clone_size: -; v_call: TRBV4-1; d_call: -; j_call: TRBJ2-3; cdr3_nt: TGCGCCAGCAGCCAAGATCCGGGGGGCACAGATACGCAGTATTTT; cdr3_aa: CASSQDPGGTDTQYF
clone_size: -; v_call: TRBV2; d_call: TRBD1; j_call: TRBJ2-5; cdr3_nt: TGTGCCAGCGACAGGGGAAGTAAGGAGACCCAGTACTTC; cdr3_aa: CASDRGSKETQYF
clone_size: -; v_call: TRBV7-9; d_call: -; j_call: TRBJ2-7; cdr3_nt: TGTGCCAGCAGCTTATCCAGCGCCAGCTACGAGCAGTACTTC; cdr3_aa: CASSLSSASYEQYF
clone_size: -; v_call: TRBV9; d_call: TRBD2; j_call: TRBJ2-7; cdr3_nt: TGTGCCAGCAGCGTAGTGGAGACTAGCGGGATACAGTACTTC; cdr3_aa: CASSVVETSGIQYF
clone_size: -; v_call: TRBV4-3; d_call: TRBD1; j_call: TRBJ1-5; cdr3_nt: TGCGCCAGCAGCCAAGGGACAGGTCGGCAGCCCCAGCATTTT; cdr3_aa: CASSQGTGRQPQHF
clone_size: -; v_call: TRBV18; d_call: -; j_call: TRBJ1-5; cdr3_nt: TGTGCCAGCTCACCACCTCCCGGCGGGCGCAATCAGCCCCAGCATTTT; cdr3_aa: CASSPPPGGRNQPQHF
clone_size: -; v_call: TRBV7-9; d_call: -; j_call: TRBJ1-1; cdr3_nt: TGTGCCAGCAGCTCGAGCGGGGGGTGGAACACTGAAGCTTTCTTT; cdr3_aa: CASSSSGGWNTEAFF
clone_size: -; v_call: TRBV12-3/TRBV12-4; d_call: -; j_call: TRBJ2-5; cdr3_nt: TGTGCCAGCAGCACCCGAGGACGGGCGGGCCAGTACTTC; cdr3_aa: CASSTRGRAGQYF
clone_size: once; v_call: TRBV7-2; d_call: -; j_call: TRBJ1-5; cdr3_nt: TGTGCCAGCAGCTCTTCGGGAATGGCGGGCAATCAGCCCCAGCATTTT; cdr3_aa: CASSSSGMAGNQPQHF
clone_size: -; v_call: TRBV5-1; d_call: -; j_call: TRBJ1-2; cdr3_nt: TGCGCCAGCAGCCCACTATCAGGGGATGGCTACACCTTC; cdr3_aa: CASSPLSGDGYTF
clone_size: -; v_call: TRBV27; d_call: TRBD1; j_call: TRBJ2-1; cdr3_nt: TGTGCCAGCAGTTTATCGTGGGACAGCTCCTACAATGAGCAGTTCTTC; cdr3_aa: CASSLSWDSSYNEQFF
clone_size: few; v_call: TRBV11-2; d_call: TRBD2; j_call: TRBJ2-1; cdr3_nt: TGTGCCAGCAGCTTGGGACTAGCGGAGATCAATGAGCAGTTCTTC; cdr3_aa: CASSLGLAEINEQFF
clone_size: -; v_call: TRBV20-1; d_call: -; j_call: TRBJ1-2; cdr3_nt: TGTCTGACAGAATCTGGGGGCTACACCTTC; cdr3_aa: CLTESGGYTF
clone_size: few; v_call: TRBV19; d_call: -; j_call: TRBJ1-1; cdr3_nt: TGTGCCAGTAGTCGCGTCAGGGGTGGCGGCACTGAAGCTTTCTTT; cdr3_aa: CASSRVRGGGTEAFF
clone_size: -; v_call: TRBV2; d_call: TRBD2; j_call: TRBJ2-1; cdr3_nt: TGTGCCAGCAGTGAAGGACTAGCGAGTGAGCAGTTCTTC; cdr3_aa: CASSEGLASEQFF
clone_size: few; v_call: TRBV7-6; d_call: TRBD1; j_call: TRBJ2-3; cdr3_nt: TGTGCCAGCAGCTTAGGGGACAGGAGAACAGATACGCAGTATTTT; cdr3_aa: CASSLGDRRTDTQYF